This record concerns one T cell receptor beta chain sequence. The antigen remains undetermined. The record originates from a study of memory CD4+ T cells and cytomegalovirus serostatus. Study-level results: Each of 60 to 80 CMV-associated TCRbeta sequences occurred in one to five individuals. The CMV-associated TCR signature appears largely within the CD4+ memory repertoire.

The sort gate was single viable CD3+CD4+CD8-CD45RO+ cells for memory CD4+ T cells. Germline assignment: CDR1 SGDLS and CDR2 YYNGEE. V was clipped by 0 bases and J by 8 bases; unmatched bases: 10. This CDR3 comprises 15 residues. Measured with immunoSEQ multiplex PCR; TCRdb has only the in-frame clones, and not every one. The sample consists of approximately 46,000 clones, roughly 74% of them appearing once. The sample was memory CD4+ T cells from blood. This clonotype originated in an adult in good health and CMV-seropositive. The chain recombines TRBV9 with TRBJ1-2, with 7 bases that match TRBD1. The CDR3 loop is CASSVVEGAGEGYTF. CDR3 coding DNA: TGTGCCAGCAGCGTAGTTGAGGGGGCAGGGGAAGGCTACACCTTC. The whole variable domain, filled in from reference TRBV9 and TRBJ1-2, reads DSGVTQTPKHLITATGQRVTLRCSPRSGDLSVYWYQQSLDQGLQFLIQYYNGEERAKGNILERFSAQQFPDLHSELNLSSLELGDSALYFCASSVVEGAGEGYTFGSGTRLTVV.